The sequence of this T cell receptor (beta chain) was determined in a study of CD8 T cells in Susac syndrome. About the study: Among sequenced Susac syndrome patients, 5 or 6 had active disease and eight were in remission. There were Susac syndrome patients who were therapy-naive at blood draw, others on corticosteroids, and others on intravenous immunoglobulin alone. Whole-study findings and limits: Clonal expansion did not appear in Susac syndrome CD4+ T cell repertoires.

The V gene lost 5 bases and the J gene lost 1 base, with 15 bases spanning the gap. CDR1 is MNHEY, CDR2 SVGEGT, per germline. The CDR3 consists of 15 residues. RNA in amounts of roughly 0.45 to 1 ug was reverse transcribed with random hexamers. TCRdb analysed the immunoSEQ multiplex PCR reads with MiXCR anew, one entry per CDR3 protein. This table holds 200,000 to 250,000 distinct CDR3 sequences, about 94% found once. Comment on this clonotype: Its target is not known.

Patients with Susac syndrome met diagnostic criteria that were recently defined for definite or probable disease. This chain connects TRBV6-2 or TRBV6-3 to TRBJ2-7; TRBD1 or TRBD2 may be the D gene (5 bases each). Material for sequencing was CD4+ T cells from PBMCs. The receptor was isolated from a human donor with Susac syndrome. The CDR3 DNA reads as TGTGCCAGCAGTCACGGGGCGACAGAATCCTACGAGCAGTACTTC. Protein sequence: CASSHGATESYEQYF.